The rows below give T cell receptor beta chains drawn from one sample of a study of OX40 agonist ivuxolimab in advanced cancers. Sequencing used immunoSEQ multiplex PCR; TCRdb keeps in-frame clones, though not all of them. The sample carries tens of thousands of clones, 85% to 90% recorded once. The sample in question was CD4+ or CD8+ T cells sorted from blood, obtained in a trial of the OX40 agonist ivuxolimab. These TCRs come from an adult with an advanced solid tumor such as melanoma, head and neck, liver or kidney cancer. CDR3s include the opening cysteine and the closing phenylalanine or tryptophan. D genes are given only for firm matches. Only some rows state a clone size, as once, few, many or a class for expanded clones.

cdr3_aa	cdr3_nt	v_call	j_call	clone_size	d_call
CASSQGGTGGYEQYF	TGTGCCAGCAGCCAAGGCGGGACAGGGGGCTACGAGCAGTACTTC	TRBV6-5	TRBJ2-7	NA	TRBD1
CASSLDTGEQYF	TGTGCCAGCAGCTTGGATACGGGCGAGCAGTACTTC	TRBV5-6	TRBJ2-7	NA	NA
CASSVGLADHTQYF	TGTGCCAGCAGCGTAGGACTAGCGGATCATACGCAGTATTTT	TRBV9	TRBJ2-3	NA	TRBD2
CSVRGSGEATGELFF	TGCAGCGTGAGGGGTAGCGGGGAGGCGACCGGGGAGCTGTTTTTT	TRBV29-1	TRBJ2-2	NA	TRBD2
CASSLIYSYNEQFF	TGTGCCAGCAGCTTAATATACTCCTACAATGAGCAGTTCTTC	TRBV7-2	TRBJ2-1	NA	NA
CASSVGGSGSYEQYF	TGTGCCAGCAGCGTAGGGGGGAGTGGCTCCTACGAGCAGTACTTC	TRBV9	TRBJ2-7	NA	NA
CASSAGQGPSYEQYF	TGTGCCAGCAGCGCGGGACAGGGGCCCTCCTACGAGCAGTACTTC	TRBV7-8	TRBJ2-7	NA	TRBD1
CASSYSGGDPLDGYTF	TGTGCCAGCAGTTACTCCGGGGGGGACCCTTTGGATGGCTACACCTTC	TRBV6-5	TRBJ1-2	once	NA
CASSPVAGDEQFF	TGTGCCAGCAGCCCGGTGGCAGGGGATGAGCAGTTCTTC	TRBV5-6	TRBJ2-1	NA	NA
CASSYIGGEQFF	TGTGCCAGCAGCTACATCGGAGGAGAGCAGTTCTTC	TRBV6-5	TRBJ2-1	NA	NA
CATSRDREGDSYEQYF	TGTGCCACCAGCAGAGATCGGGAAGGGGACTCCTACGAGCAGTACTTC	TRBV15	TRBJ2-7	NA	NA
CAISEVVGNQPQHF	TGTGCCATCAGTGAGGTTGTGGGGAATCAGCCCCAGCATTTT	TRBV10-3	TRBJ1-5	NA	NA
CASFNRAGNTIYF	TGTGCCAGCTTTAACAGGGCTGGAAACACCATATATTTT	TRBV2	TRBJ1-3	once	NA
CASSLVGTYEQYF	TGTGCCAGCAGCTTAGTGGGAACCTACGAGCAGTACTTC	TRBV7-9	TRBJ2-7	NA	NA